This T cell receptor (beta chain) stems from a study of vaccination effects on CD4 cells after COVID-19. On the study more broadly: Viral peptide pool expansion of antigen-specific CD4+ T cells preceded sequencing in the ViraFEST assay. Study-level findings and limits: Long after vaccination, the clones induced by infection and by vaccine shrank markedly in size.

Assay: immunoSEQ multiplex PCR; the TCRdb copy retains only in-frame clones and omits some. The sample holds 30,000 to 35,000 clones, 70% to 75% seen once. Investigators separated out CD4+ T cells once 10 days of culture had passed. Two-dose BNT162b2 or mRNA-1273 vaccination was given to participants. Nucleocapsid antibodies stayed negative before and after vaccination, showing no earlier SARS-CoV-2 infection. V was clipped by 6 bases and J by 4 bases, with 15 bases between them. CDR3 length: 14 amino acids. Germline-derived CDR1 and CDR2 are MNHEY and SVGAGI. As for this clone: Its antigen is currently unknown.

The chain couples TRBV6-5 to TRBJ1-2, with D possibly being TRBD1 (6 bases). The clonotype was recovered from a human donor who received a COVID-19 vaccine. Sequences were derived from CD4+ T cells from PBMCs cultured without peptide, sampled after COVID-19 vaccination. CDR3 sequence: CASRSAGVIYGYTF. The CDR3 region has the DNA TGTGCCAGCAGATCGGCAGGGGTAATCTATGGCTACACCTTC.